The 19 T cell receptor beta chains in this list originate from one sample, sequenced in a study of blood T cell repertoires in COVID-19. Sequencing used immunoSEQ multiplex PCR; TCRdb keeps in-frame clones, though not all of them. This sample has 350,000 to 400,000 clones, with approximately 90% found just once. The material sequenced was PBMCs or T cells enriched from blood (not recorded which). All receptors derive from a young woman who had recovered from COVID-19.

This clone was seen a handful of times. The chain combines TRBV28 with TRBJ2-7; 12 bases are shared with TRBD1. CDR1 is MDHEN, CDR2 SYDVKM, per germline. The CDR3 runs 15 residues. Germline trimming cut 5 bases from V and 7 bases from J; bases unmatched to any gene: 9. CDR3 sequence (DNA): TGTGCCAGCAGTCCGCCCGGGACAGGGGGCCAAGAGCAGTACTTC. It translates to CASSPPGTGGQEQYF. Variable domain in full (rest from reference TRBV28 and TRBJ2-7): DVKVTQSSRYLVKRTGEKVFLECVQDMDHENMFWYRQDPGLGLRLIYFSYDVKMKEKGDIPEGYSVSREKKERFSLILESASTNQTSMYLCASSPPGTGGQEQYFGPGTRLTVT.

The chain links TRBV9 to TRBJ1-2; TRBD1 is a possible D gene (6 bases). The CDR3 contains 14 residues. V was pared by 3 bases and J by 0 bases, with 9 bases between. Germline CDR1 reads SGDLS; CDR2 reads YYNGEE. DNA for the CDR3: TGTGCCAGCAGCGGAGGGGGAGCTAACTATGGCTACACCTTC. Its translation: CASSGGGANYGYTF. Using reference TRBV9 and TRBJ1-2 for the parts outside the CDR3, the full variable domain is DSGVTQTPKHLITATGQRVTLRCSPRSGDLSVYWYQQSLDQGLQFLIQYYNGEERAKGNILERFSAQQFPDLHSELNLSSLELGDSALYFCASSGGGANYGYTFGSGTRLTVV.

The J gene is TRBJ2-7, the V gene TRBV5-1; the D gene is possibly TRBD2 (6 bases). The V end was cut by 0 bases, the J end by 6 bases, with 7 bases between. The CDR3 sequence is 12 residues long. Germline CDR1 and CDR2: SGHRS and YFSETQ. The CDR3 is CASSLVEGEQYF. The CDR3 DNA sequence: TGCGCCAGCAGCTTGGTGGAGGGCGAGCAGTACTTC.

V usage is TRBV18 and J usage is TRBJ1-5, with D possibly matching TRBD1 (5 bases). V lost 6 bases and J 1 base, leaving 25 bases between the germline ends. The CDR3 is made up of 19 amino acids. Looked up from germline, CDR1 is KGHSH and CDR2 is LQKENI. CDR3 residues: CASSLLGDLSPGSNQPQHF. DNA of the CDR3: TGTGCCAGCTCTCTACTTGGGGATTTGAGTCCAGGGAGCAATCAGCCCCAGCATTTT.

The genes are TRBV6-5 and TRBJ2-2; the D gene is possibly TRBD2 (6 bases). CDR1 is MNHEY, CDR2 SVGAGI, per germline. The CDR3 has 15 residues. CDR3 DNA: TGTGTACTCCCTCTGGTCGGGGGGAACACCGGGGAGCTGTTTTTT. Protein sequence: CVLPLVGGNTGELFF.

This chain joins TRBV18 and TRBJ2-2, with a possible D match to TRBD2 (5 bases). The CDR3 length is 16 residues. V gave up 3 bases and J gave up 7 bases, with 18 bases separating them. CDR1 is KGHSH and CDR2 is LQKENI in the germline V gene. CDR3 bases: TGTGCCAGCTCACCCCTTAATTTTCGGGGAGTCGGGGAGCTGTTTTTT. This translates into CASSPLNFRGVGELFF. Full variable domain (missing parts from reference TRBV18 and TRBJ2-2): NAGVMQNPRHLVRRRGQEARLRCSPMKGHSHVYWYRQLPEEGLKFMVYLQKENIIDESGMPKERFSAEFPKEGPSILRIQQVVRGDSAAYFCASSPLNFRGVGELFFGEGSRLTVL.

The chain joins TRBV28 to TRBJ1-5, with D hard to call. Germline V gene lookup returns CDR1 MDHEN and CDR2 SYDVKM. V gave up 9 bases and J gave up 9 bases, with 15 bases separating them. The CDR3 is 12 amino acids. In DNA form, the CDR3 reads TGTGCCAGTGCCAGCTTACTATCGCCCCAGCATTTT. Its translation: CASASLLSPQHF. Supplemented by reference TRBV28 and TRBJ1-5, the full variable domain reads DVKVTQSSRYLVKRTGEKVFLECVQDMDHENMFWYRQDPGLGLRLIYFSYDVKMKEKGDIPEGYSVSREKKERFSLILESASTNQTSMYLCASASLLSPQHFGDGTRLSIL.

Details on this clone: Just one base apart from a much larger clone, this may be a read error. The CDR3 sequence: CASSSSGGASYEQYF. The CDR3 region has the DNA TGTGCCAGCAGTTCCAGCGGGGGGGCTTCCTACGAGCAGTACTTC. The V call is TRBV6-5, the J call TRBJ2-7; 10 nucleotides line up with TRBD2. The CDR3 runs 15 residues. The germline CDR1 and CDR2 sequences are MNHEY and SVGAGI. The junction had 4 bases not matched to a gene; V was cut back by 4 bases and J by 1 base.

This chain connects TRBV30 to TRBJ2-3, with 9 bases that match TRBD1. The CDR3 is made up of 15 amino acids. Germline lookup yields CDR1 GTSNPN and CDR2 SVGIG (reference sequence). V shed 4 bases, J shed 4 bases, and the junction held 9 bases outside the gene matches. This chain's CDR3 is CAWKNGDRDADTQYF. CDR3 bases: TGTGCCTGGAAAAACGGGGACAGGGACGCAGATACGCAGTATTTT.

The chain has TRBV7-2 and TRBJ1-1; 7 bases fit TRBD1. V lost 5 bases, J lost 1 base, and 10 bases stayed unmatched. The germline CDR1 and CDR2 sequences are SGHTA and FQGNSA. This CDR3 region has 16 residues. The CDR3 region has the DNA TGTGCCAGCAGCCCTGACAGGGCTCGGAAGAACACTGAAGCTTTCTTT. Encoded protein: CASSPDRARKNTEAFF.

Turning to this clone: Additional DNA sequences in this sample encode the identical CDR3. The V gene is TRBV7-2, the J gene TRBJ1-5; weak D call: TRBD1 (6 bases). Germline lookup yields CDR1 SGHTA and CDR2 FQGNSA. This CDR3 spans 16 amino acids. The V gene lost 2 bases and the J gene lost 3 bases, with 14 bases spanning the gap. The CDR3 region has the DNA TGTGCCAGCAGCTTATGGGGAACAGGGTCCAATCAGCCCCAGCATTTT. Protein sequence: CASSLWGTGSNQPQHF.

The CDR3 sequence is CASKPDRRETQYF. The CDR3 DNA sequence: TGTGCCAGCAAACCAGACAGGCGGGAGACCCAGTACTTC. The chain uses TRBV6-5 and TRBJ2-5; a weak D match, TRBD1 (6 bases). CDR3 length: 13 residues. Germline lookup yields CDR1 MNHEY and CDR2 SVGAGI. Trimming shortened V by 7 bases and J by 5 bases, and 14 bases separated the two germline ends.

The CDR3 reads CASSVAGDVYNSPLHF. CDR3 DNA sequence: TGTGCCAGCAGCGTTGCAGGGGACGTTTATAATTCACCCCTCCACTTT. V usage is TRBV9 and J usage is TRBJ1-6, with D possibly TRBD1 on 6 matching bases. The V gene lost 2 bases and the J gene lost 4 bases, with 13 bases spanning the gap. The germline V gene encodes CDR1 SGDLS and CDR2 YYNGEE. The CDR3 loop spans 16 amino acids. The full variable domain, its missing parts supplied by reference TRBV9 and TRBJ1-6, is DSGVTQTPKHLITATGQRVTLRCSPRSGDLSVYWYQQSLDQGLQFLIQYYNGEERAKGNILERFSAQQFPDLHSELNLSSLELGDSALYFCASSVAGDVYNSPLHFGNGTRLTVT.

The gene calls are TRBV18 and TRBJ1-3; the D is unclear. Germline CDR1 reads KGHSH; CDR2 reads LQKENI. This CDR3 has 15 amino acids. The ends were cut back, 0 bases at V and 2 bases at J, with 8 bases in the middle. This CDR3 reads CASSPPSRPGNTIYF. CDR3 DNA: TGTGCCAGCTCACCACCGTCGCGTCCTGGAAACACCATATATTTT. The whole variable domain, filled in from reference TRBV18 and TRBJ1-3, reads NAGVMQNPRHLVRRRGQEARLRCSPMKGHSHVYWYRQLPEEGLKFMVYLQKENIIDESGMPKERFSAEFPKEGPSILRIQQVVRGDSAAYFCASSPPSRPGNTIYFGEGSWLTVV.

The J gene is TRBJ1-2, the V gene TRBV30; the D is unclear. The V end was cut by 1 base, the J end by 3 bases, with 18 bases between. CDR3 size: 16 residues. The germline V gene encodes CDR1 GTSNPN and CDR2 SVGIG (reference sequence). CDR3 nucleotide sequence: TGTGCCTGGAGTGGCCCCCAGATGGTAGCGTACTATGGCTACACCTTC. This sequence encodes CAWSGPQMVAYYGYTF. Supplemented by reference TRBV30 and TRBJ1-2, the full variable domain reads SQTIHQWPATLVQPVGSPLSLECTVEGTSNPNLYWYRQAAGRGLQLLFYSVGIGQISSEVPQNLSASRPQDRQFILSSKKLLLSDSGFYLCAWSGPQMVAYYGYTFGSGTRLTVV.

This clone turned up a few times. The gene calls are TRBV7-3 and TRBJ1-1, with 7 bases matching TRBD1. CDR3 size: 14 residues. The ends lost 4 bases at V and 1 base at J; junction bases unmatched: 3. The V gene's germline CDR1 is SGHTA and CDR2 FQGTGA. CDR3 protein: CASSSGTANTEAFF. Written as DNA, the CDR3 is TGTGCCAGCAGCTCCGGGACAGCGAACACTGAAGCTTTCTTT.

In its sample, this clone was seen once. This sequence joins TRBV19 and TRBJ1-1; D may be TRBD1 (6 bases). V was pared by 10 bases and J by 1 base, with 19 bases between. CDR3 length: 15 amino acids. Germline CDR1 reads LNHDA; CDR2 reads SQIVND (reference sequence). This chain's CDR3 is CATTTNPGQNTEAFF. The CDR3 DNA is TGTGCCACCACCACGAACCCGGGACAGAACACTGAAGCTTTCTTT.

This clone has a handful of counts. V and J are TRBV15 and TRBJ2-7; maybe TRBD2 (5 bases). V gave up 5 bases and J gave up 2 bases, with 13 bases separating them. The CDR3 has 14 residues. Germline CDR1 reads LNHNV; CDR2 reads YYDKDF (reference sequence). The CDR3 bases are TGTGCCACCAGCGGAACCGGGATTACCTACGAGCAGTACTTC. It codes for CATSGTGITYEQYF.

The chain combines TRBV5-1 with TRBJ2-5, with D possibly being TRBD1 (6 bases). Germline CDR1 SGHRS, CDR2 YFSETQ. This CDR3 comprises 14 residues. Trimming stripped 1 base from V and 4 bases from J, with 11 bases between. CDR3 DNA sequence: TGCGCCAGCAGCTTGAAGGGGGAACCAGAGACCCAGTACTTC. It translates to CASSLKGEPETQYF.